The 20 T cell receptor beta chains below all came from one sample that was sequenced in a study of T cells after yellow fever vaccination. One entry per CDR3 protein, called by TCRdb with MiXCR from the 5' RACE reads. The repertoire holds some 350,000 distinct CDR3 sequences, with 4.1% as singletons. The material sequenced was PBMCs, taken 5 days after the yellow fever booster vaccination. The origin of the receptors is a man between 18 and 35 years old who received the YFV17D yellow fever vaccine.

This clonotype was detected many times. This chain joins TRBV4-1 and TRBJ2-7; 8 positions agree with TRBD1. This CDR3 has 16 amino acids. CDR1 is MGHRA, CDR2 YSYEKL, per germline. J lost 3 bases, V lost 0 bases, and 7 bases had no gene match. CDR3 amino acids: CASSQEGQGAIYEQYF. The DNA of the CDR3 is TGCGCCAGCAGCCAAGAGGGGCAGGGGGCTATCTACGAGCAGTACTTC.

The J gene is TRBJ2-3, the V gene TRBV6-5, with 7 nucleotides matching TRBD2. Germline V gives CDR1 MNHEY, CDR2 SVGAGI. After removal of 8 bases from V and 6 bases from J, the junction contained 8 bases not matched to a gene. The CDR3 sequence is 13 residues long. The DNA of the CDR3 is TGTGCCAGCGGGGACTATAAAAGCGATACGCAGTATTTT. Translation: CASGDYKSDTQYF.

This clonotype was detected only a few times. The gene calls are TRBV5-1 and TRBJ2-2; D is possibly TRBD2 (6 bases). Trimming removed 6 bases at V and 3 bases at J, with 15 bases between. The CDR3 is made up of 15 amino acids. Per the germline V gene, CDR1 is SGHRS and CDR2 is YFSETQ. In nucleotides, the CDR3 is TGCGCCAGCACTCCCAGGGTAGCGGACACCGGGGAGCTGTTTTTT. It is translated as CASTPRVADTGELFF.

CDR3 loop: CASSQSLPASGDTQYF. The CDR3 bases are TGCGCCAGCAGCCAATCCCTTCCGGCTAGCGGGGATACGCAGTATTTT. The rearrangement uses TRBV4-3 and TRBJ2-3; 8 bases are shared with TRBD2. The CDR3 loop spans 16 amino acids. Unmatched junction bases numbered 10, after V lost 2 bases and J lost 6 bases. Germline-derived CDR1 and CDR2 are LGHNA and YSLEER.

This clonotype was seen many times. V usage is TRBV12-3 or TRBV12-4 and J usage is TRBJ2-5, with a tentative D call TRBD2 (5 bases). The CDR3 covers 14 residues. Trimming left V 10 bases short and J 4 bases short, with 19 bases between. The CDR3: CATSSGIVTETQYF. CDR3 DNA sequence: TGTGCCACCTCCTCCGGGATAGTGACAGAGACCCAGTACTTC.

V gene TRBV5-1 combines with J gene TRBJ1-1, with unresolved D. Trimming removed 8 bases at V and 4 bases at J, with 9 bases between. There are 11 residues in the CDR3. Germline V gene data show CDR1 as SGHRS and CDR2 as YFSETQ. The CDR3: CARIPCTEAFF. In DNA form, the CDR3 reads TGCGCCAGGATCCCGTGCACTGAAGCTTTCTTT.

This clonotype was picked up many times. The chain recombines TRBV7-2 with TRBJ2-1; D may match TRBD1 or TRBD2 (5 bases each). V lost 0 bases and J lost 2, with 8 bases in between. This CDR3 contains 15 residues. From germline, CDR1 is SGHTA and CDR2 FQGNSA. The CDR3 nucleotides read TGTGCCAGCAGCTTAGCGGGGGAGACCTACAATGAGCAGTTCTTC. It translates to CASSLAGETYNEQFF. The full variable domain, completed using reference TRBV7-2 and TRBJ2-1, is GAGVSQSPSNKVTEKGKDVELRCDPISGHTALYWYRQSLGQGLEFLIYFQGNSAPDKSGLPSDRFSAERTGGSVSTLTIQRTQQEDSAVYLCASSLAGETYNEQFFGPGTRLTVL.

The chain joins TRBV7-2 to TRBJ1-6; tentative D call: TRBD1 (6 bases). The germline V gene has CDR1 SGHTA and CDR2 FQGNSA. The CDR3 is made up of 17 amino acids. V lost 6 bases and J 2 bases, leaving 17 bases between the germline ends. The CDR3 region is CASRPRRGMTYNSPLHF. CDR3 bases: TGTGCCAGCAGGCCTCGCAGGGGAATGACCTATAATTCACCCCTCCACTTT.

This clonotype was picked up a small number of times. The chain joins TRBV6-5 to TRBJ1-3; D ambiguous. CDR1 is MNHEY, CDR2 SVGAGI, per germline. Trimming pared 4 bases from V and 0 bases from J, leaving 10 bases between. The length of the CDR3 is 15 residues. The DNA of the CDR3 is TGTGCCAGCAGTTTCGCATCCGGCTCTGGAAACACCATATATTTT. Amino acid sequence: CASSFASGSGNTIYF.

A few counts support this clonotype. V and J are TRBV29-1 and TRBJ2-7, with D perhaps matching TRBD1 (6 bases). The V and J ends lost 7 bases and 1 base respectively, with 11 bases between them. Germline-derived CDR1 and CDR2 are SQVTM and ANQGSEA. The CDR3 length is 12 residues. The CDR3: CSAGDNSYEQYV. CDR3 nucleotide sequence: TGCAGCGCAGGGGACAATTCCTACGAGCAGTACGTC.

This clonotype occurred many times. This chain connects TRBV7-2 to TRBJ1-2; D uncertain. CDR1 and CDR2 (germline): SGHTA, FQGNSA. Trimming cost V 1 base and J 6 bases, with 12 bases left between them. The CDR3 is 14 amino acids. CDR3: CASSLVGSPNGYTF. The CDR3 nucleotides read TGTGCCAGCAGCTTAGTGGGCAGCCCTAATGGCTACACCTTC.

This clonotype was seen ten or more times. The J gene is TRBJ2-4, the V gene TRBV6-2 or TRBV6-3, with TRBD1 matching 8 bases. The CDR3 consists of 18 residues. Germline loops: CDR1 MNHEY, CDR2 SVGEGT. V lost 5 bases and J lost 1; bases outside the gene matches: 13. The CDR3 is CASSPRGQSPRAKNIQYF. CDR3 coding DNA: TGTGCCAGCAGTCCCAGGGGGCAATCTCCGCGGGCCAAAAACATTCAGTACTTC.

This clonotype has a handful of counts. CDR3 DNA: TGCAGTGCTAGCACCCGGGGCGGGAATGAGCAGTTCTTC. Translation gives CSASTRGGNEQFF. The chain combines TRBV20-1 with TRBJ2-1; the D gene could be TRBD1 or TRBD2 (5 bases each). Germline V gene data show CDR1 as DFQATT and CDR2 as SNEGSKA (reference sequence). The CDR3 has 13 residues. Trimming took 3 bases from V and 7 from J, leaving 13 bases between them.

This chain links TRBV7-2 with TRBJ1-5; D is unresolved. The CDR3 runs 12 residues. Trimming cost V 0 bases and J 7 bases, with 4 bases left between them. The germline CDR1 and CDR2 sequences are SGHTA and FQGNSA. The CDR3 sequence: CASSLASQPQHF. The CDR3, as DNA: TGTGCCAGCAGCTTAGCGTCCCAGCCCCAGCATTTT.

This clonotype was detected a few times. CDR3 coding DNA: TGTGCCAGCAGTCGGGCGAGCACCGGGGAGCTGTTTTTT. This sequence encodes CASSRASTGELFF. The chain joins TRBV6-6 to TRBJ2-2, with no clear D. V lost 5 bases to trimming and J lost 4 bases, with 8 bases between them. The germline V gene encodes CDR1 MNHNY and CDR2 SVGAGI (reference sequence). The CDR3 consists of 13 residues.

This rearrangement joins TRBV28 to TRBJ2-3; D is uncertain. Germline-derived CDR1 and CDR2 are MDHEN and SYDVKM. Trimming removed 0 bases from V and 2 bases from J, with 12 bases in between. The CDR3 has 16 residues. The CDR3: CASSLWATYSTDTQYF. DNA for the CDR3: TGTGCCAGCAGTTTATGGGCCACATACTCCACAGATACGCAGTATTTT.

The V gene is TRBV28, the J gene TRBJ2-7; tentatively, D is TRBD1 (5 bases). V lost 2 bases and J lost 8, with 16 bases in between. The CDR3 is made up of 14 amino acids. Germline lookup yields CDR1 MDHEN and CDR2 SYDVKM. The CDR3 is CASSLKGQQFQQYV. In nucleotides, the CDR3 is TGTGCCAGCAGTTTAAAGGGGCAACAGTTCCAGCAGTACGTC.

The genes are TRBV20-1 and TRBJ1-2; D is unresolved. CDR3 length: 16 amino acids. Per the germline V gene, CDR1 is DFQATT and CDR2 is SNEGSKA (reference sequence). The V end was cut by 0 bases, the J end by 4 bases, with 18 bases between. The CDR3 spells CSAREALDGVLYGYTF. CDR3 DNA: TGCAGTGCTAGAGAGGCCCTCGACGGAGTACTCTATGGCTACACCTTC.

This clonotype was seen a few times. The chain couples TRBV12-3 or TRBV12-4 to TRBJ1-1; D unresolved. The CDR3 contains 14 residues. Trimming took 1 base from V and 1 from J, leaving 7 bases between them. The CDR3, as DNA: TGTGCCAGCAGTTTAGTGGGCAGGAACACTGAAGCTTTCTTT. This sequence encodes CASSLVGRNTEAFF.

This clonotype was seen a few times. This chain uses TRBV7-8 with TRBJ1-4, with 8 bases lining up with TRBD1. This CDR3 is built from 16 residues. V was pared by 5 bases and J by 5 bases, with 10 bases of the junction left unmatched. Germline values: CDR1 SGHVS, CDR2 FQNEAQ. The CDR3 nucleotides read TGTGCCAGCAGCCCCCGCACGACAGGGGAAAATGAAAAACTGTTTTTT. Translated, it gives CASSPRTTGENEKLFF. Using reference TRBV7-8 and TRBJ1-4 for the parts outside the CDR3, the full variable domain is GAGVSQSPRYKVAKRGQDVALRCDPISGHVSLFWYQQALGQGPEFLTYFQNEAQLDKSGLPSDRFFAERPEGSVSTLKIQRTQQEDSAVYLCASSPRTTGENEKLFFGSGTQLSVL.